This TCR beta chain was recovered during a study of control samples from healthy donors and cancer patients. Generated by immunoSEQ multiplex PCR, the TCRdb table keeps only in-frame clones and is missing some. The sample has approximately 130,000 clones; more than 75% are singletons. V gave up 7 bases and J gave up 5 bases, with 18 bases separating them. CDR1 is SGHDT and CDR2 is YYEEEE in the germline V gene. This CDR3 is built from 14 residues. The rearrangement uses TRBV5-6 and TRBJ1-1; D is uncertain. The material sequenced was blood. The receptor comes from a man in his 60s in good health. In DNA, the CDR3 is TGTGCCAGCTTAGCTTCCCCCCCGGGGACTGAAGCTTTCTTT. The encoded protein is CASLASPPGTEAFF.